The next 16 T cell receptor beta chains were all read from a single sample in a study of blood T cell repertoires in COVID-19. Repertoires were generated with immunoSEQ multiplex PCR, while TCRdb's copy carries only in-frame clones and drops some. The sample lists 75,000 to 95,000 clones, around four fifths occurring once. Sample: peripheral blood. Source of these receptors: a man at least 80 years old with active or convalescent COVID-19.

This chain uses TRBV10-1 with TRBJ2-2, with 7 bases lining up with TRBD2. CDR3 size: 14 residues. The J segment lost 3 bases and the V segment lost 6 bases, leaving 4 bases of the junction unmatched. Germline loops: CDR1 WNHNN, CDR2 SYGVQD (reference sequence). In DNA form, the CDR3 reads TGCGCCAGCAGACTAGCGAGCGACACCGGGGAGCTGTTTTTT. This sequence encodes CASRLASDTGELFF.

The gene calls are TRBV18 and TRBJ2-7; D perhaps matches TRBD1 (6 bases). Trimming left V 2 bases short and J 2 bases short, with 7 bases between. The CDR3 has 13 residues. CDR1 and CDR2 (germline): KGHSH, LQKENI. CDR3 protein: CASSPAGAYEQYV. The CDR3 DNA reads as TGTGCCAGCTCACCAGCAGGGGCCTACGAGCAGTACGTC.

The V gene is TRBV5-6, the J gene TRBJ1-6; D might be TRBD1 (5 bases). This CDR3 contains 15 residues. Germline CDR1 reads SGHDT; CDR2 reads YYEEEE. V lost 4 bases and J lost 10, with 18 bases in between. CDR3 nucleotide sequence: TGTGCCAGCAGCCAAAACCAGGGATCTTGGTCACCCCTCCACTTT. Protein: CASSQNQGSWSPLHF. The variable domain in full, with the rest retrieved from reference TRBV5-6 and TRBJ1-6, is DAGVTQSPTHLIKTRGQQVTLRCSPKSGHDTVSWYQQALGQGPQFIFQYYEEEERQRGNFPDRFSGHQFPNYSSELNVNALLLGDSALYLCASSQNQGSWSPLHFGNGTRLTVT.

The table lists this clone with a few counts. The DNA for the CDR3 is TGTGCCAGCACCTCGGTCGGGGTGCCGGGTGAGACCCAGTACTTC. This codes for CASTSVGVPGETQYF. V is TRBV3-1 (or the pseudogene TRBV3-2) and J is TRBJ2-5; D might be TRBD2 (5 bases). Trimming took off 7 bases at V and 5 bases at J, with 20 bases between the two ends. Germline-derived CDR1 and CDR2 are LGHDT and YNNKEL (reference sequence). CDR3 length: 15 residues.

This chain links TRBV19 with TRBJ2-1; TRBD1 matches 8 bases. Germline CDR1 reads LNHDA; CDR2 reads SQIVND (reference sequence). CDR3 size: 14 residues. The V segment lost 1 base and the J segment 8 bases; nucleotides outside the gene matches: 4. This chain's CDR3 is CASSIATGGDEQFF. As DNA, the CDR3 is TGTGCCAGTAGTATAGCTACAGGGGGTGATGAGCAGTTCTTC.

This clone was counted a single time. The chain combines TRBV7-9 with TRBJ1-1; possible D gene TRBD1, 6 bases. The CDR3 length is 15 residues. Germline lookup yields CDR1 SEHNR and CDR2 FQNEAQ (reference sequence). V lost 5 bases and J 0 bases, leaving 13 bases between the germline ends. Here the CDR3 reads CASSKQGRVNTEAFF. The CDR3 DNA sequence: TGTGCCAGCAGCAAGCAGGGGAGAGTGAACACTGAAGCTTTCTTT.

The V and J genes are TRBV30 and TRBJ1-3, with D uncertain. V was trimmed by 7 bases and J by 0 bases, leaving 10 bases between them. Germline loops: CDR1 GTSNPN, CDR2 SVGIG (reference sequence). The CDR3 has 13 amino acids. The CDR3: CASSRFSGNTIYF. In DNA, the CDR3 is TGTGCCTCATCCAGATTCTCTGGAAACACCATATATTTT. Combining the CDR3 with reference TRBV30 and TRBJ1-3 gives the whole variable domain SQTIHQWPATLVQPVGSPLSLECTVEGTSNPNLYWYRQAAGRGLQLLFYSVGIGQISSEVPQNLSASRPQDRQFILSSKKLLLSDSGFYLCASSRFSGNTIYFGEGSWLTVV.

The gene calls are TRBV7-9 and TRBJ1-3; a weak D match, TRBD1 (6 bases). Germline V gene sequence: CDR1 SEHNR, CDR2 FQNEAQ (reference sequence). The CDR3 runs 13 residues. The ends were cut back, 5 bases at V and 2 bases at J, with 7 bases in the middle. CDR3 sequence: CASSRDTGNTIYF. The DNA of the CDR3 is TGTGCCAGCAGCCGGGACACTGGAAACACCATATATTTT.

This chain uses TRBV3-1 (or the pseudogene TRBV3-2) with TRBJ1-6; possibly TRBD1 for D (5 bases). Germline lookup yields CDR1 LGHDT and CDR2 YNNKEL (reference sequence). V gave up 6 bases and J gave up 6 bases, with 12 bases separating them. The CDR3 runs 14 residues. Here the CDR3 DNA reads TGTGCCAGCAGGAAGGAGACAGTTAATTCACCCCTCCACTTT. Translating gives CASRKETVNSPLHF.

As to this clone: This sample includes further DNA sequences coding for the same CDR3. CDR3 amino acids: CASSVGGTGNTEAFF. CDR3 nucleotide sequence: TGTGCCAGCAGCGTAGGCGGGACAGGGAACACTGAAGCTTTCTTT. V and J are TRBV9 and TRBJ1-1; 8 nucleotides line up with TRBD1. The CDR3 contains 15 residues. Germline V gives CDR1 SGDLS, CDR2 YYNGEE. V lost 0 bases and J lost 1; bases outside the gene matches: 2.

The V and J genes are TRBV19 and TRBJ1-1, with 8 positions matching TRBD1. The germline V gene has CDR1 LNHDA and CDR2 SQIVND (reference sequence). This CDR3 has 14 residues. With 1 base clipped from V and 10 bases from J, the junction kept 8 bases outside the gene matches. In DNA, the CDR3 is TGTGCCAGTAGTATAGGTGGGACAGGAGTTCTAGCTTTCTTT. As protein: CASSIGGTGVLAFF.

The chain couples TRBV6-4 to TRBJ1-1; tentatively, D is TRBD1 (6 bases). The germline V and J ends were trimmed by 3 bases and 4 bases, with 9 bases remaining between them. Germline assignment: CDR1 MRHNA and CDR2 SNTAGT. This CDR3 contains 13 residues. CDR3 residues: CASSEGAGTEAFF. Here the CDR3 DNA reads TGTGCCAGCAGTGAGGGGGCGGGCACTGAAGCTTTCTTT.

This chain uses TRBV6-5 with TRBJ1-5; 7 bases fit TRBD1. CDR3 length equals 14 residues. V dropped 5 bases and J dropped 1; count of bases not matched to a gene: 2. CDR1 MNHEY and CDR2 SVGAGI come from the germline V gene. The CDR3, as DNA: TGTGCCAGCAGTAAGGGACAGAGCAATCAGCCCCAGCATTTT. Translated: CASSKGQSNQPQHF.

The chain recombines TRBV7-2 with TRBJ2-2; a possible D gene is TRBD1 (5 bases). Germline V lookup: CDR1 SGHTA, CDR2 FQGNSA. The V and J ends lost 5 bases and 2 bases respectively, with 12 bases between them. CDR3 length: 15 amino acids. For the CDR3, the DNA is TGTGCCAGCAGCCCCAGGGTCGCAAACACCGGGGAGCTGTTTTTT. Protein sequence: CASSPRVANTGELFF.

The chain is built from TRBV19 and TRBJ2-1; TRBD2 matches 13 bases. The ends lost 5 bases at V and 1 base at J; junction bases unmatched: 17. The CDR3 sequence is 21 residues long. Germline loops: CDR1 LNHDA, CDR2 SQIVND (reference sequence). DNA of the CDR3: TGTGCCAGTAGTGTGTGGACACCGGGACTAGCGGGACGGGGGTCCTACAATGAGCAGTTCTTC. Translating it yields CASSVWTPGLAGRGSYNEQFF.

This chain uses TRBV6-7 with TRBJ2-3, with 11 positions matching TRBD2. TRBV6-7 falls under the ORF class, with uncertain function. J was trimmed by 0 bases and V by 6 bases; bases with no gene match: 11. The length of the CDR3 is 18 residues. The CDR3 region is CASRTGLAGLPSTDTQYF. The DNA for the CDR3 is TGTGCCAGCAGAACTGGACTAGCGGGCCTACCCAGCACAGATACGCAGTATTTT.